A selection of T cell receptor beta chains follows, all from one sample in a study of CXCR3-negative and CXCR3-positive naive CD8 T cells. TCRdb re-called the 5' RACE reads and catalogs CDR3 proteins one per entry, DNA excluded. The table for this sample gives approximately 47,000 distinct CDR3 sequences. Material for sequencing was naive CXCR3- CD8+ T cells from blood. The origin of the receptors is a human donor in good health. Some clones in this sample may be carry-over from other donors' samples. CDR3s include the opening cysteine and the closing phenylalanine or tryptophan.

TRBJ2-7 TRBV29-1 CSVDGGTSYEQYF
TRBJ1-1 TRBV6-2/TRBV6-3 CASNREVNTEAFF
TRBJ2-1 TRBV28 CASSYRDRGVNNEQFF
TRBJ2-7 TRBV12-3/TRBV12-4 CASSFTWQGPLFYEQYF
TRBJ1-5 TRBV28 CASSRSYRGLGQPQHF
TRBJ2-7 TRBV7-2 CASSLGAQRGYEQYF
TRBJ2-7 TRBV20-1 CSARDERGAYSYEQYF
TRBJ2-2 TRBV6-6 CASSTNTGELFF
TRBJ1-2 TRBV15 CATSSGQILNYGYTF
TRBJ2-1 TRBV18 CASSPPGDSRNNEQFF
TRBJ2-1 TRBV6-2/TRBV6-3 CASSYSWGSGSDEQFF
TRBJ2-1 TRBV5-8 CASSGRETYNEQFF
TRBJ2-1 TRBV7-8 CASSPWGLAVYNEQFF
TRBJ2-7 TRBV28 CASSPPSASGYEQYF
TRBJ2-7 TRBV14 CASSLRDRQYEQYF
TRBJ1-2 TRBV5-6 CASSLGQGGYGYTF
TRBJ1-1 TRBV4-3 CASSQGRGFGAEAFF
TRBJ2-2 TRBV21-1 CASSKGVGGLAGELFF
TRBJ1-1 TRBV5-1 CASGGGTEAFF
TRBJ2-5 TRBV2 CASRDTPRETQYF
TRBJ2-7 TRBV10-3 CAITWGGEQYF
TRBJ1-2 TRBV20-1 CSARDTGTLSNGYTF
TRBJ2-7 TRBV29-1 CSVVGSGPYEQYF